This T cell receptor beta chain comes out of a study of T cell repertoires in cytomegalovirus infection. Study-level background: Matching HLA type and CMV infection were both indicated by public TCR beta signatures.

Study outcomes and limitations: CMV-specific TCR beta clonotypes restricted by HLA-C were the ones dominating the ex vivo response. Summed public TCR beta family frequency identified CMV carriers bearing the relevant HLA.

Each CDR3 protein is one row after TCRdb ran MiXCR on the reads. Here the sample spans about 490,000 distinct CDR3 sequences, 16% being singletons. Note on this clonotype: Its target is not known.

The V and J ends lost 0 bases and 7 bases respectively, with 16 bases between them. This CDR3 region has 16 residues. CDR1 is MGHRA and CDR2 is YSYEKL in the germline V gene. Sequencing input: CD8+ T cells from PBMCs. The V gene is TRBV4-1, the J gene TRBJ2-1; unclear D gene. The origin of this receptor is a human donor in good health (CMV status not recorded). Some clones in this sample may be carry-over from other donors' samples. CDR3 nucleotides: TGCGCCAGCAGCCAAGATGAACTACTTGCCCTAAATGAGCAGTTCTTC. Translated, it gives CASSQDELLALNEQFF.